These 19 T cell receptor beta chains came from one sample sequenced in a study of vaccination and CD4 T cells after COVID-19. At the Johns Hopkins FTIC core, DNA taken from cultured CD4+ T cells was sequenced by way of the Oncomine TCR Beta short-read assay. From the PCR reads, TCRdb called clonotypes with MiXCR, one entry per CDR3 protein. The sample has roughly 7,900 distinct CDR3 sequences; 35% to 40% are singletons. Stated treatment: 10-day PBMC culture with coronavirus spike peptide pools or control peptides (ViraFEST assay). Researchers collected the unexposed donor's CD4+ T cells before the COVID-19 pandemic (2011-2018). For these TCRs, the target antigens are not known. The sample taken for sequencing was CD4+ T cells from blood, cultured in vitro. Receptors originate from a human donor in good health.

CDR3: CASSFGESQETQYF. CDR3 sequence (DNA): TGCGCCAGCAGCTTCGGGGAAAGCCAAGAGACCCAGTACTTC. This sequence joins TRBV10-2 and TRBJ2-5; tentative D call: TRBD2 (5 bases). The V end was cut by 6 bases, the J end by 1 base, with 12 bases between. The CDR3 has 14 residues. Germline V gene sequence: CDR1 WSHSY, CDR2 SAAADI.

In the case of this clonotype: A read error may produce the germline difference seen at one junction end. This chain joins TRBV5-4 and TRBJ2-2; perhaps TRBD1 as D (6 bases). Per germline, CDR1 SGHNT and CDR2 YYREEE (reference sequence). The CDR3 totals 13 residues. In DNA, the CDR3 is TGTGCCAGCAGCTTGGCCGGACAGCTACTTGGGCTGTTT. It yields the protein CASSLAGQLLGLF.

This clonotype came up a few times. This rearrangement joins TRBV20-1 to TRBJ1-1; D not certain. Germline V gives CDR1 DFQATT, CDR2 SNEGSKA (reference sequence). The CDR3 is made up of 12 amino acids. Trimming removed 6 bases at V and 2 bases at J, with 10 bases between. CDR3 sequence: CSAYSGNTEAFF. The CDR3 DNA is TGCAGTGCCTACTCCGGCAACACTGAAGCTTTCTTT.

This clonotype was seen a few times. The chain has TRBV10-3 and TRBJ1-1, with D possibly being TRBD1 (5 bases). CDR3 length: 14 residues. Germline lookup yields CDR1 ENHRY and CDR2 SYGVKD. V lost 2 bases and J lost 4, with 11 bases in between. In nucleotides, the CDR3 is TGTGCCATCAGTGAGGTTGAGGGGAGCACTGAAGCTTTCTTT. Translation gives CAISEVEGSTEAFF.

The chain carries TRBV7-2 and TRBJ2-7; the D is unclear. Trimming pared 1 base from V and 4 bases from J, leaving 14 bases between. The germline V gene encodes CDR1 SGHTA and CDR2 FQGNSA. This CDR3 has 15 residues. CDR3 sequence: CASSLEFGVAYEQYF. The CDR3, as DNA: TGTGCCAGCAGCTTAGAATTTGGGGTGGCGTACGAGCAGTACTTC. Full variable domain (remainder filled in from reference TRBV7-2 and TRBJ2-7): GAGVSQSPSNKVTEKGKDVELRCDPISGHTALYWYRQSLGQGLEFLIYFQGNSAPDKSGLPSDRFSAERTGGSVSTLTIQRTQQEDSAVYLCASSLEFGVAYEQYFGPGTRLTVT.

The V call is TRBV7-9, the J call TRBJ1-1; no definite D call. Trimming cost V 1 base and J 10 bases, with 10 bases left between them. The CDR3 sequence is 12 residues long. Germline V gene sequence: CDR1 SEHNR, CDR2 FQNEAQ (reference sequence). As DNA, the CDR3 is TGTGCCAGCAGCTTAGAGGTGGGGAGAGCTTTCTTT. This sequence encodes CASSLEVGRAFF.

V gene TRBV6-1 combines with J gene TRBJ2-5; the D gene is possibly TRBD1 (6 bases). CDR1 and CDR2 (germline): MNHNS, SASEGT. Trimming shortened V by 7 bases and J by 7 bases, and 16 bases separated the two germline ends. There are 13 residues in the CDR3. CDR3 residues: CASTGDTLRTQYF. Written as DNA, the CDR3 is TGTGCCAGCACTGGGGACACCCTTCGGACCCAGTACTTC.

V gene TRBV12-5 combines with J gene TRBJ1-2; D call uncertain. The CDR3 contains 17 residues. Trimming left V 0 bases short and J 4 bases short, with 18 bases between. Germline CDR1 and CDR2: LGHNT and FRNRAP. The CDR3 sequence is CASGLVPAEPKFYGYTF. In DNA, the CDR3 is TGTGCTAGTGGTTTGGTACCGGCAGAACCCAAGTTCTATGGCTACACCTTC.

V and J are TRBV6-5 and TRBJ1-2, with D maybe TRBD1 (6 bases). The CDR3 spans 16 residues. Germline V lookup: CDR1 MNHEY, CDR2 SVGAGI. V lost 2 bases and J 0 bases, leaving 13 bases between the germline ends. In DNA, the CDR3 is TGTGCCAGCAGTTACGGAGGGGACATACCTAACTATGGCTACACCTTC. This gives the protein CASSYGGDIPNYGYTF.

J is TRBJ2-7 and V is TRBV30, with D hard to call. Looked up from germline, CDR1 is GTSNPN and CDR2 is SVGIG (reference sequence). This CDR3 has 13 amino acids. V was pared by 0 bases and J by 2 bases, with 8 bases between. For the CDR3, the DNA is TGTGCCTGGAGTGTTACTACGGCCTACGAGCAGTACTTC. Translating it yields CAWSVTTAYEQYF. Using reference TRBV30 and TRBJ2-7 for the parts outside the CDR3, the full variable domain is SQTIHQWPATLVQPVGSPLSLECTVEGTSNPNLYWYRQAAGRGLQLLFYSVGIGQISSEVPQNLSASRPQDRQFILSSKKLLLSDSGFYLCAWSVTTAYEQYFGPGTRLTVT.

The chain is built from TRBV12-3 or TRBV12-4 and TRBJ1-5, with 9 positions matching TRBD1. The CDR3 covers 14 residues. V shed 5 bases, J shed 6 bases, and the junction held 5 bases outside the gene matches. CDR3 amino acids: CASSPGTGSQPQHF. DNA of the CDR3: TGTGCCAGCAGTCCCGGGACAGGGAGTCAGCCCCAGCATTTT.

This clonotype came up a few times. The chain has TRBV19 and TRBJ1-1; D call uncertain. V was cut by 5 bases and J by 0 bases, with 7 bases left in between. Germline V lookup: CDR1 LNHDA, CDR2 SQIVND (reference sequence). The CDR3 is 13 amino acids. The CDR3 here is CASSSGLNTEAFF. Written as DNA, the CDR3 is TGTGCCAGTAGTTCCGGGTTGAACACTGAAGCTTTCTTT.

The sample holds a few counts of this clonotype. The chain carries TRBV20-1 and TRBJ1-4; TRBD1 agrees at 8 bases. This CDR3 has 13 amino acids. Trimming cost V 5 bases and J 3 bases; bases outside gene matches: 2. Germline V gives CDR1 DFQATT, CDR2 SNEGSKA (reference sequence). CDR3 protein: CSADRGPNEKLFF. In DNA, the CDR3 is TGCAGTGCTGACAGGGGTCCTAATGAAAAACTGTTTTTT.

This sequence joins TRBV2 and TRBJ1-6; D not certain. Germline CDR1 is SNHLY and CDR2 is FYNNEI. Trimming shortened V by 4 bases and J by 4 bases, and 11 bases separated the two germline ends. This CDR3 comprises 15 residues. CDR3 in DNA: TGTGCCAGCAGTGGGGAACAATTATATAATTCACCCCTCCACTTT. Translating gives CASSGEQLYNSPLHF.

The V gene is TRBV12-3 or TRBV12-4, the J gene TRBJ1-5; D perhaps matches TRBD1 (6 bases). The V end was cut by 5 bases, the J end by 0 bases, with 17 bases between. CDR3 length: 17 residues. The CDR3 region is CASSQIRQGNSNQPQHF. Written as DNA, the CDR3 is TGTGCCAGCAGTCAAATTCGTCAGGGGAATAGCAATCAGCCCCAGCATTTT.

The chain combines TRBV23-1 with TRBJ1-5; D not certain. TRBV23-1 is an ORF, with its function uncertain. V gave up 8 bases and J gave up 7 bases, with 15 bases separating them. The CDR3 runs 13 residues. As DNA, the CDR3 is TGCGCCAGCGGGCCCTCCCGGTTACAGCCCCAGCATTTT. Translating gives CASGPSRLQPQHF.

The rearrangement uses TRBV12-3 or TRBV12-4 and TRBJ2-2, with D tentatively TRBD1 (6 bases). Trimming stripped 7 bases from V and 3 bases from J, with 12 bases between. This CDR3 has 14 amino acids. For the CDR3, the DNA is TGTGCCAGCATCTTCAGGGGTCACACCGGGGAGCTGTTTTTT. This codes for CASIFRGHTGELFF.

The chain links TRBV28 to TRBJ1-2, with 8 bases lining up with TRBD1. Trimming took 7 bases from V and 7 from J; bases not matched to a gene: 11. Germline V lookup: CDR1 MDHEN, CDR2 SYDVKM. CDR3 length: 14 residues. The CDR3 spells CASNNAQGVGGYTF. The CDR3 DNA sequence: TGTGCCAGCAACAACGCACAGGGGGTGGGTGGCTACACCTTC.

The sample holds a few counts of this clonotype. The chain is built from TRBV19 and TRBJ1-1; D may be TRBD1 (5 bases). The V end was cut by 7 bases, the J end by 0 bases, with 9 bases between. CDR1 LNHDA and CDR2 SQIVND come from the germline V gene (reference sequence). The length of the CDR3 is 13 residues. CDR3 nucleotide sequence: TGTGCCAGTAACCTAGGGGTGAACACTGAAGCTTTCTTT. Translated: CASNLGVNTEAFF.